These 5 T cell receptor beta chains came from one sample sequenced in a study of shared clonotypes between healthy human individuals. The assay was immunoSEQ multiplex PCR, and TCRdb's table has in-frame clones only and misses some. The table has some 360,000 clones, around four fifths seen once. The sample was memory CD4+ T cells sorted from blood. Stated subset: CD45RA-negative fraction. The receptors were gathered from a man under 40 in good health.

The J gene is TRBJ1-2, the V gene TRBV4-2; 7 bases align to TRBD1. The germline V gene encodes CDR1 LGHNA and CDR2 YNFKEQ. The CDR3 extends over 14 amino acids. V gave up 3 bases and J gave up 5 bases; unmatched junction bases: 6. As DNA, the CDR3 is TGTGCCAGCAGCCACCCGGGACAGCTGTATGGCTACACCTTC. Amino acids: CASSHPGQLYGYTF.

The gene calls are TRBV6-9 and TRBJ1-5; TRBD1 is a possible D gene (5 bases). Germline V CDR1 and CDR2: MNHGY, SVAAGI. CDR3 length equals 14 residues. V lost 4 bases and J 9 bases, leaving 16 bases between the germline ends. DNA of the CDR3: TGTGCCAGCAGTTCGCACAGGCCAGGAGGGCCCCAGCATTTT. Translated, it gives CASSSHRPGGPQHF.

The CDR3 sequence: CASSTGRNEQFF. The CDR3 region has the DNA TGTGCCAGCTCAACGGGCCGCAATGAGCAGTTCTTC. The J gene is TRBJ2-1, the V gene TRBV18; D is undetermined. Trimming shortened V by 5 bases and J by 6 bases, and 8 bases separated the two germline ends. The germline V gene encodes CDR1 KGHSH and CDR2 LQKENI. The CDR3 is made up of 12 amino acids.

The J gene is TRBJ1-2, the V gene TRBV10-2; 8 bases fit TRBD1. The CDR3 covers 14 residues. CDR1 is WSHSY, CDR2 SAAADI, per germline. Trimming at V came to 2 bases and at J to 10 bases, leaving 9 bases not matched to a gene. The CDR3 region has the DNA TGCGCCAGCAGTGAGGACAGGGGCTGGGGTGCCTACACCTTC. It specifies CASSEDRGWGAYTF.

This chain connects TRBV5-1 to TRBJ2-1; 7 bases line up with TRBD2. Trimming removed 1 base from V and 4 bases from J; junction bases left unmatched: 8. The CDR3 contains 16 residues. CDR1 is SGHRS, CDR2 YFSETQ, per germline. Here the CDR3 DNA reads TGCGCCAGCAGCTTGTTTCCGGGAGGTGGGTACAATGAGCAGTTCTTC. Protein: CASSLFPGGGYNEQFF.